These 27 T cell receptor beta chains came from one sample sequenced in a study of OX40 agonist ivuxolimab in advanced cancers. Generated by immunoSEQ multiplex PCR, the TCRdb table keeps only in-frame clones and is missing some. The data show around 17,000 clones, 80% to 90% seen once. The sample was CD4+ or CD8+ T cells sorted from blood, taken in a trial of the OX40 agonist ivuxolimab. Source of these receptors: an adult with an advanced solid tumor such as melanoma, head and neck, liver or kidney cancer.

The chain combines TRBV30 with TRBJ1-1; possibly TRBD1 for D (6 bases). Germline CDR1 and CDR2: GTSNPN and SVGIG (reference sequence). CDR3 length equals 13 residues. Trimming removed 3 bases at V and 4 bases at J, with 12 bases between. The CDR3, as DNA: TGTGCCTGGAGACCAGGGGAGAGCACTGAAGCTTTCTTT. This encodes CAWRPGESTEAFF.

The chain has TRBV6-5 and TRBJ1-2; D is possibly TRBD1 (6 bases). Germline CDR1 MNHEY, CDR2 SVGAGI. This CDR3 comprises 15 residues. Trimming removed 0 bases from V and 8 bases from J, with 16 bases in between. CDR3 region: CASSYSPLGGEGYTF. The CDR3 region has the DNA TGTGCCAGCAGTTACTCGCCCCTGGGGGGCGAAGGCTACACCTTC.

Remarks on this clone: A single base is all that separates this from a far larger clone, so a read error is likely. The rearrangement joins TRBV4-2 to TRBJ2-5; D is ambiguous. The J call is uncertain, as TRBJ2-7 better fits the DNA end. The CDR3 consists of 16 residues. Germline CDR1 reads LGHNA; CDR2 reads YNFKEQ. This CDR3 is CASSLLEYGSQYEQYF. The CDR3 bases are TGTGCCAGCAGCCTTCTTGAATACGGTTCCCAATACGAGCAGTACTTC.

The chain has TRBV2 and TRBJ1-5; D ambiguous. This CDR3 has 13 residues. Trimming removed 2 bases at V and 9 bases at J, with 11 bases between. From germline, CDR1 is SNHLY and CDR2 FYNNEI. In nucleotides, the CDR3 is TGTGCCAGCAGTGAACTCCTCGGACGGCCCCAGCATTTT. Translation gives CASSELLGRPQHF.

The chain links TRBV5-8 to TRBJ2-1, with TRBD2 matching over 8 bases. This CDR3 region has 15 residues. The V and J ends lost 0 bases and 4 bases, in that order; junction bases with no gene match: 3. Germline CDR1 reads SGHTS; CDR2 reads YDEGEE. The CDR3 DNA reads as TGTGCCAGCAGCTTGGGTAGCGGGAATTACAATGAGCAGTTCTTC. Translation gives CASSLGSGNYNEQFF.

This clone was seen once. The V call is TRBV9, the J call TRBJ2-3; D not resolved. The CDR3 spans 12 residues. Germline-derived CDR1 and CDR2 are SGDLS and YYNGEE. Trimming cost V 3 bases and J 1 base, with 3 bases left between them. The DNA for the CDR3 is TGTGCCAGCAGCGCAGGCACAGATACGCAGTATTTT. It yields the protein CASSAGTDTQYF.

The chain has TRBV7-6 and TRBJ2-1; 7 bases are shared with TRBD1. This CDR3 has 14 amino acids. Losses at the gene ends were 5 bases for V and 4 bases for J; bases not matched to a gene: 5. CDR1 SGHVS and CDR2 FNYEAQ come from the germline V gene. The CDR3 spells CASSPGTDYNEQFF. The CDR3 nucleotides are TGTGCCAGCAGCCCCGGGACAGATTACAATGAGCAGTTCTTC.

This chain connects TRBV29-1 to TRBJ2-7; tentatively, D is TRBD1 (7 bases). V lost 6 bases to trimming and J lost 2 bases, with 14 bases between them. CDR3 length equals 13 residues. Germline CDR1 SQVTM, CDR2 ANQGSEA. The CDR3 DNA reads TGCAGCGTGGTGACAGGGAGGACCTACGAGCAGTACTTC. It is translated as CSVVTGRTYEQYF.

This sequence joins TRBV10-3 and TRBJ2-1, with 8 positions matching TRBD1. The CDR3 runs 15 residues. The V gene end was trimmed by 7 bases and the J gene end by 7 bases; junction bases not matched to a gene: 12. Germline V gene data show CDR1 as ENHRY and CDR2 as SYGVKD. The CDR3 nucleotides are TGTGCCATCAATACCGGGACAGGTCCGCGTAATGAGCAGTTCTTC. Its protein is CAINTGTGPRNEQFF.

The chain links TRBV11-2 to TRBJ1-2; D is unclear. Per germline, CDR1 SGHAT and CDR2 FQNNGV. The CDR3 extends over 15 amino acids. Trimming took off 5 bases at V and 4 bases at J, with 17 bases between the two ends. DNA of the CDR3: TGTGCCAGCAGCCTCAGTTGGCCGACCGGCTATGGCTACACCTTC. Amino acids: CASSLSWPTGYGYTF. Full variable domain (missing parts from reference TRBV11-2 and TRBJ1-2): EAGVAQSPRYKIIEKRQSVAFWCNPISGHATLYWYQQILGQGPKLLIQFQNNGVVDDSQLPKDRFSAERLKGVDSTLKIQPAKLEDSAVYLCASSLSWPTGYGYTFGSGTRLTVV.

The sample holds one count of this clone. The chain uses TRBV15 and TRBJ2-7, with 11 nucleotides matching TRBD2. With 1 base clipped from V and 4 bases from J, the junction kept 21 bases outside the gene matches. The V gene's germline CDR1 is LNHNV and CDR2 YYDKDF (reference sequence). CDR3 length equals 21 residues. Written as DNA, the CDR3 is TGTGCCACCAGCAGAGCGGGGCAGGGACAGGAGAGACTAGCGGGAAGGTACGAGCAGTACTTC. Protein: CATSRAGQGQERLAGRYEQYF.

The genes are TRBV7-9 and TRBJ2-7, with D unclear. The CDR3 loop spans 14 amino acids. Per the germline V gene, CDR1 is SEHNR and CDR2 is FQNEAQ (reference sequence). V was shortened by 5 bases and J by 2 bases, with 13 bases between the two germline ends. The DNA for the CDR3 is TGTGCCAGCAGCCAAGAAACCCCCCCCTACGAGCAGTACTTC. Its translation: CASSQETPPYEQYF.

This chain uses TRBV7-9 with TRBJ2-7, with TRBD2 as a possible D gene (5 bases). CDR1 is SEHNR and CDR2 is FQNEAQ in the germline V gene (reference sequence). This CDR3 is built from 14 residues. Trimming took 1 base from V and 7 from J, leaving 14 bases between them. In DNA, the CDR3 is TGTGCCAGCAGCTTAGTAGCGAATCCGAGAGAGCAGTACTTC. This gives the protein CASSLVANPREQYF.

Here the CDR3 DNA reads TGTGCCAGCAGTTATAATCTCGGGGGTCAGCCCCAGCATTTT. Its protein product is CASSYNLGGQPQHF. J is TRBJ1-5 and V is TRBV6-5; D is perhaps TRBD1 (5 bases). Deletions cut 3 bases from V and 6 bases from J, with 12 bases between. This CDR3 comprises 14 residues. From germline, CDR1 is MNHEY and CDR2 SVGAGI.

The chain couples TRBV12-5 to TRBJ2-1, with 10 bases aligning to TRBD1. This CDR3 contains 19 residues. Trimming took 6 bases from V and 4 from J; bases not matched to a gene: 18. Germline V gene lookup returns CDR1 LGHNT and CDR2 FRNRAP. The CDR3 DNA reads TGTGCTAGTGGCTGGGACAGGGGCCTTGATAGCGGACTATACAATGAGCAGTTCTTC. The encoded protein is CASGWDRGLDSGLYNEQFF. Full variable domain (missing parts from reference TRBV12-5 and TRBJ2-1): DARVTQTPRHKVTEMGQEVTMRCQPILGHNTVFWYRQTMMQGLELLAYFRNRAPLDDSGMPKDRFSAEMPDATLATLKIQPSEPRDSAVYFCASGWDRGLDSGLYNEQFFGPGTRLTVL.

In this sample, this clone turned up once. This chain uses TRBV28 with TRBJ2-7; 8 bases are a match to TRBD1. With V trimmed by 7 bases and J by 8 bases, 10 bases remained unmatched. This CDR3 has 13 amino acids. CDR1 is MDHEN and CDR2 is SYDVKM in the germline V gene. The CDR3 DNA is TGTGCCAGCAATAGACAGGGGAGAAGGCAGCAGTACTTC. Translated, it gives CASNRQGRRQQYF.

The chain uses TRBV27 and TRBJ2-5; TRBD1 matches 9 bases. Germline trimming cut 6 bases from V and 4 bases from J; bases unmatched to any gene: 9. The CDR3 runs 15 residues. Germline assignment: CDR1 MNHEY and CDR2 SMNVEV (reference sequence). The CDR3: CASSLGTGSGETQYF. The CDR3 DNA is TGTGCCAGCAGCCTTGGGACAGGGTCGGGAGAGACCCAGTACTTC.

This chain joins TRBV6-6 and TRBJ2-5, with 9 bases lining up with TRBD1. Germline CDR1 MNHNY, CDR2 SVGAGI (reference sequence). This CDR3 comprises 14 residues. The V and J ends lost 3 bases and 4 bases, in that order; junction bases with no gene match: 3. CDR3 loop: CASSYPGQGETQYF. DNA of the CDR3: TGTGCCAGCAGTTATCCGGGACAGGGAGAGACCCAGTACTTC.

V gene TRBV6-5 combines with J gene TRBJ1-5; D unclear. The germline V gene encodes CDR1 MNHEY and CDR2 SVGAGI. CDR3 size: 11 residues. The V and J ends lost 8 bases and 5 bases respectively, with 7 bases between them. Here the CDR3 reads CASSRDQPQHF. The CDR3 DNA reads TGTGCCAGCTCTAGGGATCAGCCCCAGCATTTT.

The chain links TRBV7-6 to TRBJ1-1; the D is unclear. V shed 2 bases and J shed 6 bases, with 13 bases lying between them. The CDR3 contains 14 residues. The germline gives CDR1 SGHVS, CDR2 FNYEAQ. The CDR3 DNA reads TGTGCCAGCAGCTTACGTGAGGACGGAGCTGAAGCTTTCTTT. As protein: CASSLREDGAEAFF.

The chain links TRBV7-6 to TRBJ2-1; D not resolved. Germline V gives CDR1 SGHVS, CDR2 FNYEAQ. V shed 3 bases and J shed 1 base, with 7 bases lying between them. The CDR3 consists of 14 residues. As DNA, the CDR3 is TGTGCCAGCAGCTTTACCAGGTCCTACAATGAGCAGTTCTTC. It translates to CASSFTRSYNEQFF.

The chain links TRBV2 to TRBJ1-1; D not resolved. Trimming took off 6 bases at V and 1 base at J, with 12 bases between the two ends. Germline V gene sequence: CDR1 SNHLY, CDR2 FYNNEI. The CDR3 consists of 14 residues. The CDR3 sequence: CASSPLAPNTEAFF. The CDR3 DNA follows: TGTGCCAGCAGCCCCTTGGCCCCGAACACTGAAGCTTTCTTT.

This sequence joins TRBV27 and TRBJ2-1; possibly TRBD2 for D (6 bases). Trimming removed 2 bases from V and 4 bases from J, with 9 bases in between. The CDR3 consists of 14 residues. CDR1 is MNHEY, CDR2 SMNVEV, per germline (reference sequence). The CDR3 loop reads CASSLGGTYNEQFF. The CDR3 DNA reads TGTGCCAGCAGTTTAGGCGGGACGTACAATGAGCAGTTCTTC.

The rearrangement links TRBV11-2 to TRBJ2-3, with D uncertain. V was pared by 5 bases and J by 1 base, with 13 bases between. The germline gives CDR1 SGHAT, CDR2 FQNNGV. The CDR3 covers 15 residues. The CDR3 here is CASSPFAGGTDTQYF. In DNA, the CDR3 is TGTGCCAGCAGCCCCTTCGCTGGCGGCACAGATACGCAGTATTTT.

This clone was counted a single time. The chain has TRBV28 and TRBJ2-2, with TRBD2 matching over 7 bases. The trim removed 1 base at V and 2 bases at J, leaving 4 bases unmatched. In germline, CDR1 is MDHEN, CDR2 SYDVKM. The CDR3 runs to 16 residues. Written as DNA, the CDR3 is TGTGCCAGCAGTTTATATCCGGGAGGAAACACCGGGGAGCTGTTTTTT. It encodes CASSLYPGGNTGELFF.

This sequence joins TRBV4-1 and TRBJ1-1; maybe TRBD1 (6 bases). V lost 3 bases and J lost 4, with 21 bases in between. The CDR3 runs to 17 residues. The germline gives CDR1 MGHRA, CDR2 YSYEKL. The CDR3, as DNA: TGCGCCAGCAGCCAGATTAACAGGGTTAATTCCGGCACTGAAGCTTTCTTT. Translating it yields CASSQINRVNSGTEAFF.

J is TRBJ1-1 and V is TRBV5-6; D possibly corresponds to TRBD1 (6 bases). The germline gives CDR1 SGHDT, CDR2 YYEEEE. The CDR3 runs 13 residues. The germline V and J ends were trimmed by 5 bases and 1 base, with 9 bases remaining between them. Written as DNA, the CDR3 is TGTGCCAGCAGTTGGGGGCAGAACACTGAAGCTTTCTTT. Translation gives CASSWGQNTEAFF.